This T cell receptor (beta chain) was obtained from a study of T cells in Graves' hyperthyroidism and ophthalmopathy. Overall study: Peripheral blood was drawn at first diagnosis, prior to all treatment.

Using RNA transcripts as the source, TCR beta CDR3 regions were amplified. Using the HTBI primer set, a first-round RT-PCR was run on the TCR CDR3. MiXCR, applied by TCRdb to the multiplex PCR reads, yields one record per CDR3 protein. The sample shows 95,000 to 100,000 distinct CDR3 sequences, about half of them seen only once. Graves' hyperthyroidism was deemed stable absent ophthalmopathy progression within 18 months. In this sample, this clonotype turned up many times. Germline V gives CDR1 SGHTA, CDR2 FQGNSA. Trimming stripped 7 bases from V and 2 bases from J, with 6 bases between. The CDR3 has 11 residues.

The TCR sequence derives from a woman aged 35 to 49 with Graves' hyperthyroidism. The sample comprised blood. The chain joins TRBV7-2 to TRBJ2-7; D unclear. CDR3 coding DNA: TGTGCCAGCACTGATGCCTACGAGCAGTACTTC. Its translation is CASTDAYEQYF.